The subject of this entry is one T cell receptor (beta chain). Trimming left V 2 bases short and J 0 bases short, with 8 bases between. The CDR3 is made up of 15 amino acids. The germline V gene encodes CDR1 SNHLY and CDR2 FYNNEI. The record originates from a study of blood T cell repertoires in COVID-19. Looking at the study overall: From the United States, Italy and Spain came samples of acute and convalescent COVID-19. PBMCs, B-cell-depleted T cells, or T cells provided the cDNA or gDNA that made up the material.

Seattle researchers signed up patients amid active infection and tracked them longitudinally. Sequencing was performed with immunoSEQ multiplex PCR; in TCRdb, only in-frame clones are kept and a portion is missing. The top ten hold 1.5% to 2% of the sample, which has about 320,000 clones, 88% seen once. The V gene is TRBV2, the J gene TRBJ1-5; D possibly corresponds to TRBD1 (5 bases). Material: peripheral blood. This TCR derives from a woman under 40 with COVID-19, enrolled during active disease. This chain's CDR3 is CASSETGSSNQPQHF. The CDR3 region has the DNA TGTGCCAGCAGTGAAACAGGCTCTAGCAATCAGCCCCAGCATTTT.